The clone carrying this T cell receptor (beta chain) appeared many times. The antigen remains undetermined. This entry is derived from a study of CD8+CD57+ T cells in acquired aplastic anemia. Study-level points and caveats: Controls did not differ significantly from patients in CD8+ Simpson's diversity.

CDR3 and TCR beta VDJ profiling relied on a genomic DNA template. TCRdb re-analysed the reads in MiXCR, keeping a single row per CDR3 protein. The sample holds 150,000 to 200,000 distinct CDR3 sequences, 46% seen once. The TCR comes from a human donor in good health. The sample taken for sequencing was sorted CD4+, CD8+, or CD8+CD57+ T cells (not recorded which) from PBMCs.

The CDR3 region is CASSLQSGPGANVLTF. The DNA of the CDR3 is TGTGCCAGCAGCTTACAATCAGGCCCTGGGGCCAACGTCCTGACTTTC. This sequence joins TRBV7-3 and TRBJ2-6, with D unresolved. Germline-derived CDR1 and CDR2 are SGHTA and FQGTGA. There are 16 residues in the CDR3. Trimming took 2 bases from V and 2 from J, leaving 10 bases between them.